These 4 T cell receptor beta chains were all obtained from the same sample, sequenced in a study of cytomegalovirus exposure and HLA in healthy donors. PCR primers comprised 60 Vbeta and 13 Jbeta primers. Sequenced by immunoSEQ multiplex PCR; TCRdb stores in-frame clones only, minus some. The sample table sets out roughly 120,000 clones. Sequenced input: PBMCs. These receptors all come from a man aged 35-49 years in good health and CMV-seronegative.

CDR3 sequence: CASSRDRDDQPQHF. As DNA, the CDR3 is TGTGCCAGCAGCCGGGACAGGGATGATCAGCCCCAGCATTTT. This chain connects TRBV7-2 to TRBJ1-5; 9 bases are a match to TRBD1. The V gene's germline CDR1 is SGHTA and CDR2 FQGNSA. With 5 bases clipped from V and 5 bases from J, the junction kept 4 bases outside the gene matches. The CDR3 covers 14 residues.

The chain is built from TRBV6-5 and TRBJ2-7, with a weak D call TRBD1 (6 bases). Trimming took off 6 bases at V and 6 bases at J, with 12 bases between the two ends. Germline V gene lookup returns CDR1 MNHEY and CDR2 SVGAGI. The CDR3 contains 12 residues. For the CDR3, the DNA is TGTGCCAGCAGGGGGGCCGGGGCCGAGCAGTACTTC. Encoded protein: CASRGAGAEQYF.

V is TRBV2 and J is TRBJ2-2; 9 bases are a match to TRBD2. Germline CDR1 SNHLY, CDR2 FYNNEI. Losses at the gene ends were 6 bases for V and 5 bases for J; bases not matched to a gene: 7. The CDR3 sequence is 15 residues long. The CDR3 protein is CASSQTSGPTGELFF. For the CDR3, the DNA is TGTGCCAGCAGCCAGACTAGCGGACCTACCGGGGAGCTGTTTTTT.

V is TRBV6-6 and J is TRBJ2-7, with a possible D match to TRBD2 (5 bases). This CDR3 contains 13 residues. The V end was cut by 5 bases, the J end by 3 bases, with 11 bases between. Germline-derived CDR1 and CDR2 are MNHNY and SVGAGI (reference sequence). CDR3 sequence (DNA): TGTGCCAGCAGTACGGACTCGGTCTACGAGCAGTACTTC. It encodes CASSTDSVYEQYF.